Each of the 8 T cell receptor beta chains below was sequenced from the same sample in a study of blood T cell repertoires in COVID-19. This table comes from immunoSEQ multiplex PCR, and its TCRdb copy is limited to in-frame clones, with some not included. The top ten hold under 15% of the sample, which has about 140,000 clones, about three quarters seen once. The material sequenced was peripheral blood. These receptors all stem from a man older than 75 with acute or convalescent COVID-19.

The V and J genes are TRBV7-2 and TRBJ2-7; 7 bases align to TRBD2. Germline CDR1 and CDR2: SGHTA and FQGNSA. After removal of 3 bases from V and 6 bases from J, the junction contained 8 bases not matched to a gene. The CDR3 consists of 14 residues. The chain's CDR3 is CASSLGGTVGEQYF. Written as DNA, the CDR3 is TGTGCCAGCAGCTTGGGAGGGACGGTCGGCGAGCAGTACTTC.

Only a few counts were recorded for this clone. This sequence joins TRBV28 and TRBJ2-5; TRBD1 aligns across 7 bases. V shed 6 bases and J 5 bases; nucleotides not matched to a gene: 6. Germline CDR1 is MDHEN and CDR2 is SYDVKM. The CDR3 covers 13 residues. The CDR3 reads CASSGQAVETQYF. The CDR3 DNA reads TGTGCCAGCAGCGGACAGGCGGTGGAGACCCAGTACTTC.

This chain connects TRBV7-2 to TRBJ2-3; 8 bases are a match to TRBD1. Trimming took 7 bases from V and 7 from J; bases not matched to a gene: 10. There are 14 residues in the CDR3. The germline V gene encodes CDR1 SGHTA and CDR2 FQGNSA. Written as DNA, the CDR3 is TGTGCCAGCACCTCGACAGGGGCCCAGTATACGCAGTATTTT. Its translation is CASTSTGAQYTQYF.

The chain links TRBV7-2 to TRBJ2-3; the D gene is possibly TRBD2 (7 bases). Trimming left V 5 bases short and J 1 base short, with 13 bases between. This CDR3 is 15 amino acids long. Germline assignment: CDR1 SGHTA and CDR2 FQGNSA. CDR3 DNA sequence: TGTGCCAGCAGCACAAGGGGGGGCGGCACAGATACGCAGTATTTT. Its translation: CASSTRGGGTDTQYF.

In DNA, the CDR3 is TGTGCCAGTAGTCCCCAGCAGGGCAATCAGCCCCAGCATTTT. Translation: CASSPQQGNQPQHF. This chain uses TRBV19 with TRBJ1-5; D is unclear. The CDR3 totals 14 residues. Per the germline V gene, CDR1 is LNHDA and CDR2 is SQIVND (reference sequence). V was clipped by 5 bases and J by 2 bases, with 10 bases between them.

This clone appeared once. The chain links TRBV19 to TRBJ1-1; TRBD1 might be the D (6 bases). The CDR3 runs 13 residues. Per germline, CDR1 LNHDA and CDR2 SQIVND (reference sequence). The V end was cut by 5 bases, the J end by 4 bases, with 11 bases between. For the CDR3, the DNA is TGTGCCAGTAGTCGGCAGGGGATCACTGAAGCTTTCTTT. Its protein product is CASSRQGITEAFF.

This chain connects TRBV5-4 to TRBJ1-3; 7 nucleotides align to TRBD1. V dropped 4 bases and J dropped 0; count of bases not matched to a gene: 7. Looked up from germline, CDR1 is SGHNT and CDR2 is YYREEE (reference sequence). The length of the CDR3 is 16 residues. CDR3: CASSPARTGSGNTIYF. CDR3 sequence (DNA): TGTGCCAGCAGCCCCGCGAGGACAGGCTCTGGAAACACCATATATTTT.

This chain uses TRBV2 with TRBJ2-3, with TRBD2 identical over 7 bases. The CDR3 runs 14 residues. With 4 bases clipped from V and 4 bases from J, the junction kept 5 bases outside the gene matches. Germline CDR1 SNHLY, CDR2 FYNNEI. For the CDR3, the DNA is TGTGCCAGCAGTGGGGCAGGGAGGGCAGATACGCAGTATTTT. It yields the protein CASSGAGRADTQYF.